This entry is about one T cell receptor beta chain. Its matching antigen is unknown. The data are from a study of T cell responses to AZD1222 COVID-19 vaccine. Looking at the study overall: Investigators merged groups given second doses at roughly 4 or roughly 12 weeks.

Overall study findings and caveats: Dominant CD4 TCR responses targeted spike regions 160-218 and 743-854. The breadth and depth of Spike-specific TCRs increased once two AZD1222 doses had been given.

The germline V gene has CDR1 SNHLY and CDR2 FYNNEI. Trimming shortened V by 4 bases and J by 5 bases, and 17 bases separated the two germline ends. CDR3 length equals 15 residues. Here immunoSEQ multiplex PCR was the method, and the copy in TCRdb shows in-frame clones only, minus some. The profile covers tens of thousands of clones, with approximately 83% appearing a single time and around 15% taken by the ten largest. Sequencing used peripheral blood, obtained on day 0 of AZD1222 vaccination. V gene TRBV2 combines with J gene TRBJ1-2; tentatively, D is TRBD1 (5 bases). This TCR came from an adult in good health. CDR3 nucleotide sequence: TGTGCCAGCAGTGCGACTGGGCGGGGGAGGTATGGCTACACCTTC. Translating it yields CASSATGRGRYGYTF.